The 27 T cell receptor beta chains listed next were all sequenced from one sample in a study of identifying expanded T cells in peripheral blood. Using immunoSEQ multiplex PCR, the repertoire was profiled, and TCRdb retains in-frame clones only, with some absent. The table lists tens of thousands of clones, 75% to 90% of them singletons, with around 2.7% in the top ten. The sequencing sample was made of blood. The receptors originated from a person between 18 and 75 years old in good health.

The rearrangement joins TRBV27 to TRBJ1-1; D not resolved. Germline CDR1 MNHEY, CDR2 SMNVEV (reference sequence). The CDR3 is 16 amino acids. Trimming took off 2 bases at V and 2 bases at J, with 15 bases between the two ends. The CDR3 sequence is CASSLRWAGPNTEAFF. The DNA of the CDR3 is TGTGCCAGCAGTTTACGTTGGGCCGGACCCAACACTGAAGCTTTCTTT.

The rearrangement links TRBV7-8 to TRBJ2-7; perhaps TRBD2 as D (5 bases). Per the germline V gene, CDR1 is SGHVS and CDR2 is FQNEAQ. This CDR3 is 15 amino acids long. V lost 1 base to trimming and J lost 2 bases, with 12 bases between them. CDR3 amino acids: CASSLGLEVTYEQYF. DNA of the CDR3: TGTGCCAGCAGCTTAGGTTTGGAGGTAACCTACGAGCAGTACTTC.

The CDR3 region is CASSFSDFTGELFF. As DNA, the CDR3 is TGTGCCAGCAGTTTCTCGGATTTCACCGGGGAGCTGTTTTTT. V and J are TRBV28 and TRBJ2-2; unclear D gene. CDR1 is MDHEN and CDR2 is SYDVKM in the germline V gene. This CDR3 contains 14 residues. V lost 3 bases, J lost 4 bases, and 9 bases lay in between. Combining the CDR3 with reference TRBV28 and TRBJ2-2 gives the whole variable domain DVKVTQSSRYLVKRTGEKVFLECVQDMDHENMFWYRQDPGLGLRLIYFSYDVKMKEKGDIPEGYSVSREKKERFSLILESASTNQTSMYLCASSFSDFTGELFFGEGSRLTVL.

J is TRBJ1-2 and V is TRBV7-2; a possible D gene is TRBD1 (5 bases). The V end was cut by 7 bases, the J end by 2 bases, with 14 bases between. The germline V gene encodes CDR1 SGHTA and CDR2 FQGNSA. CDR3 size: 14 residues. This chain's CDR3 is CASTPGWRNYGYTF. The CDR3 DNA sequence: TGTGCCAGCACCCCAGGGTGGAGGAACTATGGCTACACCTTC.

This clone occurred once. This chain uses TRBV19 with TRBJ2-3; D is perhaps TRBD1 or TRBD2 (5 bases each). Germline CDR1 LNHDA, CDR2 SQIVND (reference sequence). The CDR3 consists of 15 residues. V was clipped by 3 bases and J by 1 base, with 11 bases between them. The CDR3 DNA reads as TGTGCCAGTAGTATGGGACGGGGTGGCACAGATACGCAGTATTTT. This translates into CASSMGRGGTDTQYF.

This chain uses TRBV5-4 with TRBJ2-5; D is perhaps TRBD1 (6 bases). Germline V lookup: CDR1 SGHNT, CDR2 YYREEE (reference sequence). Trimming pared 3 bases from V and 4 bases from J, leaving 13 bases between. The CDR3 covers 14 residues. CDR3 nucleotide sequence: TGTGCCAGCAGCTCACAGGGTTCTCTAGAGACCCAGTACTTC. Translated, it gives CASSSQGSLETQYF.

This clone was observed a few times. The chain links TRBV5-1 to TRBJ2-1, with 10 bases that match TRBD2. V shed 3 bases and J 7 bases; nucleotides not matched to a gene: 10. Germline CDR1 reads SGHRS; CDR2 reads YFSETQ. The CDR3 length is 16 residues. The CDR3 DNA follows: TGCGCCAGCAGCTCTCCGTCTAGCGGGAGTGTAAATGAGCAGTTCTTC. This codes for CASSSPSSGSVNEQFF. Full variable domain (outside the CDR3, taken from reference TRBV5-1 and TRBJ2-1): KAGVTQTPRYLIKTRGQQVTLSCSPISGHRSVSWYQQTPGQGLQFLFEYFSETQRNKGNFPGRFSGRQFSNSRSEMNVSTLELGDSALYLCASSSPSSGSVNEQFFGPGTRLTVL.

V and J are TRBV18 and TRBJ1-1; TRBD1 might be the D (6 bases). CDR1 and CDR2 (germline): KGHSH, LQKENI. The V and J ends lost 3 bases and 1 base respectively, with 12 bases between them. The CDR3 loop spans 15 amino acids. As DNA, the CDR3 is TGTGCCAGCTCACCGCAGGGGCCCGCGAACACTGAAGCTTTCTTT. Its protein product is CASSPQGPANTEAFF.

The chain recombines TRBV4-1 with TRBJ2-7, with 8 bases matching TRBD2. The CDR3 loop spans 13 amino acids. The V segment lost 4 bases and the J segment 2 bases; nucleotides outside the gene matches: 1. Germline-derived CDR1 and CDR2 are MGHRA and YSYEKL. Written as DNA, the CDR3 is TGCGCCAGCAGCCTGACTAGCGCCTACGAGCAGTACTTC. Residues: CASSLTSAYEQYF.

The chain uses TRBV19 and TRBJ2-7; no reliable D call. The ends were cut back, 3 bases at V and 0 bases at J, with 6 bases in the middle. The CDR3 extends over 13 amino acids. Germline lookup yields CDR1 LNHDA and CDR2 SQIVND (reference sequence). The CDR3 sequence: CASSIGDSYEQYF. CDR3 nucleotide sequence: TGTGCCAGTAGTATTGGAGACTCCTACGAGCAGTACTTC.

The table lists this clone with a count of one. This chain connects TRBV5-1 to TRBJ2-3, with TRBD1 identical over 10 bases. Germline trimming cut 4 bases from V and 2 bases from J; bases unmatched to any gene: 4. CDR3 length: 15 residues. CDR1 SGHRS and CDR2 YFSETQ come from the germline V gene. CDR3 bases: TGCGCCAGCAGCCTAGGGACAGGGGACACAGATACGCAGTATTTT. The encoded protein is CASSLGTGDTDTQYF.

The chain has TRBV7-2 and TRBJ2-7, with 8 bases matching TRBD2. Germline-derived CDR1 and CDR2 are SGHTA and FQGNSA. Trimming cost V 3 bases and J 0 bases; bases outside gene matches: 7. The CDR3 length is 16 residues. The CDR3 loop reads CASSLSLAGPSYEQYF. For the CDR3, the DNA is TGTGCCAGCAGCTTGAGCTTAGCGGGGCCCTCCTACGAGCAGTACTTC.

The chain joins TRBV6-6 to TRBJ1-2; weak D call: TRBD1 (5 bases). Trimming removed 0 bases from V and 8 bases from J, with 7 bases in between. In germline, CDR1 is MNHNY, CDR2 SVGAGI (reference sequence). The CDR3 spans 12 residues. CDR3 amino acids: CASSYSGGGYTF. In nucleotides, the CDR3 is TGTGCCAGCAGTTACTCGGGGGGGGGCTACACCTTC.

The V call is TRBV5-6, the J call TRBJ2-5; D may be TRBD2 (6 bases). V lost 4 bases, J lost 5 bases, and 15 bases lay in between. Germline CDR1 reads SGHDT; CDR2 reads YYEEEE. This CDR3 has 14 amino acids. CDR3: CASSRDWPMETQYF. CDR3 coding DNA: TGTGCCAGCAGCCGGGACTGGCCGATGGAGACCCAGTACTTC.

This clone was counted a single time. The V call is TRBV29-1, the J call TRBJ2-5, with TRBD2 identical over 13 bases. After removal of 3 bases from V and 4 bases from J, the junction contained 2 bases not matched to a gene. CDR1 is SQVTM and CDR2 is ANQGSEA in the germline V gene. The length of the CDR3 is 14 residues. The CDR3 here is CSVDGTSGAETQYF. In nucleotides, the CDR3 is TGCAGCGTTGACGGGACTAGCGGGGCAGAGACCCAGTACTTC.

The chain uses TRBV5-4 and TRBJ2-5, with 9 bases aligning to TRBD2. This CDR3 has 15 amino acids. V shed 5 bases and J 5 bases; nucleotides not matched to a gene: 10. Germline CDR1 and CDR2: SGHNT and YYREEE (reference sequence). The CDR3 reads CASSPTSGAGETQYF. In DNA, the CDR3 is TGTGCCAGCAGTCCGACTAGCGGAGCTGGGGAGACCCAGTACTTC.

V usage is TRBV15 and J usage is TRBJ2-7; D not resolved. There are 13 residues in the CDR3. Trimming removed 0 bases from V and 7 bases from J, with 10 bases in between. Germline loops: CDR1 LNHNV, CDR2 YYDKDF (reference sequence). The DNA for the CDR3 is TGTGCCACCAGCAGAGATGCCTTAACTGAGCAGTACTTC. Protein: CATSRDALTEQYF.

The rearrangement links TRBV2 to TRBJ1-1; no clear D gene. Germline V lookup: CDR1 SNHLY, CDR2 FYNNEI. Trimming removed 7 bases at V and 1 base at J, with 10 bases between. This CDR3 is built from 13 residues. This chain's CDR3 is CASNMKGNTEAFF. The CDR3 coding sequence is TGTGCCAGCAATATGAAGGGGAACACTGAAGCTTTCTTT.

As concerns this clone: Sequence at one end of the junction differs from germline and may be a read error. This sequence joins TRBV5-1 and TRBJ1-2; D gene unclear. Germline CDR1 SGHRS, CDR2 YFSETQ. The CDR3 extends over 11 amino acids. The chain's CDR3 is CASSFYGGYTF. For the CDR3, the DNA is TGTGCCAGCAGCTTTTACGGCGGCTACACCTTC.

On this clone itself: At one end the junction does not follow the germline gene, possibly because of a read error. The chain couples TRBV7-2 to TRBJ2-1; 8 bases map to TRBD2. Per the germline V gene, CDR1 is SGHTA and CDR2 is FQGNSA. The CDR3 is made up of 17 amino acids. The CDR3 sequence is CASSLVGASGSYNEQFF. As DNA, the CDR3 is TGTGCCAGCAGTTTAGTCGGGGCTAGCGGGTCCTACAATGAGCAGTTCTTC.

V usage is TRBV28 and J usage is TRBJ2-4; TRBD2 matches at 9 bases. The ends lost 7 bases at V and 1 base at J; junction bases unmatched: 5. This CDR3 spans 15 amino acids. Germline values: CDR1 MDHEN, CDR2 SYDVKM. CDR3 DNA sequence: TGTGCCAGCAATAGCGGGAGTGCGGCCAAAAACATTCAGTACTTC. This codes for CASNSGSAAKNIQYF.

CDR3 amino acids: CSVGAGGASQETQYF. The CDR3 bases are TGCAGCGTGGGGGCCGGGGGGGCATCGCAAGAGACCCAGTACTTC. The rearrangement links TRBV29-1 to TRBJ2-5; 8 nucleotides agree with TRBD2. The CDR3 contains 15 residues. Germline V gene data show CDR1 as SQVTM and CDR2 as ANQGSEA. J gave up 2 bases and V 6 bases, and 11 bases lay outside the gene matches.

This clone appeared once. This sequence joins TRBV29-1 and TRBJ1-4, with 7 bases matching TRBD1. Unmatched junction bases numbered 9, after V lost 7 bases and J lost 7 bases. The CDR3 consists of 13 residues. In germline, CDR1 is SQVTM, CDR2 ANQGSEA. The CDR3 nucleotides read TGCAGCGCGAAAGGGGGCGGGGCTGAAAAACTGTTTTTT. Protein product: CSAKGGGAEKLFF.

The chain uses TRBV5-4 and TRBJ2-6, with D unclear. This CDR3 spans 13 amino acids. The ends were cut back, 4 bases at V and 4 bases at J, with 6 bases in the middle. Per germline, CDR1 SGHNT and CDR2 YYREEE (reference sequence). The CDR3 protein is CASSQDGANVLTF. The CDR3 nucleotides are TGTGCCAGCAGCCAGGACGGGGCCAACGTCCTGACTTTC.

The V call is TRBV5-5, the J call TRBJ2-1; possible D gene TRBD1, 5 bases. Looked up from germline, CDR1 is SGHKS and CDR2 is YYEKEE (reference sequence). This CDR3 region has 14 residues. With 2 bases removed from V and 4 bases from J, the gap between germline ends came to 10 bases. CDR3 bases: TGTGCCAGCAGCTTCATCCCAGGGTACAATGAGCAGTTCTTC. Translation: CASSFIPGYNEQFF. Filled out from reference TRBV5-5 and TRBJ2-1, the complete variable domain reads DAGVTQSPTHLIKTRGQQVTLRCSPISGHKSVSWYQQVLGQGPQFIFQYYEKEERGRGNFPDRFSARQFPNYSSELNVNALLLGDSALYLCASSFIPGYNEQFFGPGTRLTVL.

Only a few counts were recorded for this clone. V is TRBV28 and J is TRBJ1-2; D unresolved. Germline V gene lookup returns CDR1 MDHEN and CDR2 SYDVKM. This CDR3 region has 13 residues. Trimming shortened V by 4 bases and J by 0 bases, and 6 bases separated the two germline ends. CDR3 bases: TGTGCCAGCAGTTCGGTCCCTAACTATGGCTACACCTTC. Translating gives CASSSVPNYGYTF.

The chain couples TRBV6-4 to TRBJ2-1; 7 bases fit TRBD2. J lost 10 bases, V lost 5 bases, and 8 bases had no gene match. The CDR3 totals 13 residues. The germline V gene has CDR1 MRHNA and CDR2 SNTAGT. CDR3 coding DNA: TGTGCCAGCAGTTTGGGGACCGGGGGGGAGCAGTTCTTC. It codes for CASSLGTGGEQFF.